The following is a TCR beta chain sequence with its context. The data originate from a study of blood T cell repertoires in COVID-19. Profiling relied on immunoSEQ multiplex PCR, and the TCRdb table lists in-frame clones only, not all of them. Of around 71,000 clones listed, around 85% are singletons. The sequence derives from a man aged 70-80 years with acute or convalescent COVID-19. The sequencing input was peripheral blood.

CDR3 residues: CSVEEGLYTEAFF. CDR3 in DNA: TGCAGCGTTGAAGAGGGACTCTACACTGAAGCTTTCTTT. The gene calls are TRBV29-1 and TRBJ1-1, with a weak D call TRBD1 (5 bases). This CDR3 spans 13 amino acids. V was clipped by 0 bases and J by 3 bases, with 8 bases between them. The germline gives CDR1 SQVTM, CDR2 ANQGSEA. The full variable domain, completed using reference TRBV29-1 and TRBJ1-1, is SAVISQKPSRDICQRGTSLTIQCQVDSQVTMMFWYRQQPGQSLTLIATANQGSEATYESGFVIDKFPISRPNLTFSTLTVSNMSPEDSSIYLCSVEEGLYTEAFFGQGTRLTVV.